One and the same sample provided the 32 T cell receptor beta chains below, sequenced in a study of blood T cell repertoires in COVID-19. Sequencing used immunoSEQ multiplex PCR; TCRdb keeps in-frame clones, though not all of them. Among 200,000 to 300,000 clones listed, 88% were seen once. The sample taken for sequencing was peripheral blood. The receptors were sampled from a woman younger than 45 with COVID-19, enrolled during active disease.

This sequence joins TRBV4-1 and TRBJ2-5, with 9 bases fitting TRBD2. CDR3 length: 15 amino acids. Germline V gene sequence: CDR1 MGHRA, CDR2 YSYEKL. The V and J ends lost 4 bases and 2 bases, in that order; junction bases with no gene match: 5. CDR3 bases: TGCGCCAGCAGCCCTAGACTAGCGGTACAAGAGACCCAGTACTTC. The encoded protein is CASSPRLAVQETQYF.

The chain uses TRBV14 and TRBJ2-3; D perhaps matches TRBD1 (5 bases). CDR3 length: 14 residues. Trimming pared 4 bases from V and 3 bases from J, leaving 11 bases between. Germline V gene data show CDR1 as SGHDN and CDR2 as FVKESK. CDR3 in amino acids: CASSPWGGTDTQYF. The CDR3 nucleotides read TGTGCCAGCAGCCCTTGGGGCGGTACAGATACGCAGTATTTT.

The genes are TRBV28 and TRBJ2-1; 7 bases are shared with TRBD1. The CDR3 is made up of 15 amino acids. Germline-derived CDR1 and CDR2 are MDHEN and SYDVKM. The V gene end was trimmed by 2 bases and the J gene end by 1 base; junction bases not matched to a gene: 2. CDR3 protein: CASSLGDRSYNEQFF. In DNA, the CDR3 is TGTGCCAGCAGTTTAGGGGACAGATCCTACAATGAGCAGTTCTTC.

This clone was detected only a few times. V is TRBV5-1 and J is TRBJ1-1; 9 nucleotides align to TRBD1. The V segment lost 3 bases and the J segment 3 bases; nucleotides outside the gene matches: 6. The CDR3 runs to 15 residues. CDR1 is SGHRS, CDR2 YFSETQ, per germline. This chain's CDR3 is CASSSTGGGDTEAFF. The CDR3 nucleotides are TGCGCCAGCAGCTCCACAGGGGGCGGGGACACTGAAGCTTTCTTT.

The chain combines TRBV7-2 with TRBJ2-7, with a weak D call TRBD1 (6 bases). The CDR3 is 15 amino acids. The germline gives CDR1 SGHTA, CDR2 FQGNSA. Trimming shortened V by 1 base and J by 1 base, and 11 bases separated the two germline ends. CDR3 region: CASSLGDTGSYEQYF. In DNA form, the CDR3 reads TGTGCCAGCAGCTTAGGGGACACCGGATCCTACGAGCAGTACTTC.

The V gene is TRBV6-5, the J gene TRBJ1-3; a weak D match, TRBD1 (5 bases). Per germline, CDR1 MNHEY and CDR2 SVGAGI. The CDR3 has 15 residues. V lost 2 bases and J 0 bases, leaving 8 bases between the germline ends. CDR3 sequence: CASSYQGRSGNTIYF. The CDR3 DNA sequence: TGTGCCAGCAGTTACCAGGGCCGCTCTGGAAACACCATATATTTT.

The chain has TRBV24-1 and TRBJ2-5, with a possible D match to TRBD2 (6 bases). This CDR3 region has 15 residues. Germline V lookup: CDR1 KGHDR, CDR2 SFDVKD. Trimming stripped 4 bases from V and 4 bases from J, with 15 bases between. In nucleotides, the CDR3 is TGTGCCACCAGTGAGCCCGGGAGCCGGGGAGAGACCCAGTACTTC. Translating gives CATSEPGSRGETQYF.

This clone turned up a few times. The rearrangement uses TRBV7-2 and TRBJ2-1, with 7 bases that match TRBD2. The germline CDR1 and CDR2 sequences are SGHTA and FQGNSA. With 1 base clipped from V and 10 bases from J, the junction kept 4 bases outside the gene matches. CDR3 length equals 13 residues. This CDR3 is CASSLEGGREQFF. The DNA for the CDR3 is TGTGCCAGCAGCTTAGAGGGAGGGAGAGAGCAGTTCTTC.

The rearrangement joins TRBV18 to TRBJ2-2; D uncertain. The V end was cut by 3 bases, the J end by 3 bases, with 14 bases between. This CDR3 is built from 16 residues. Germline V lookup: CDR1 KGHSH, CDR2 LQKENI. CDR3 nucleotide sequence: TGTGCCAGCTCACCCTTTTCAGACACTCACACCGGGGAGCTGTTTTTT. This codes for CASSPFSDTHTGELFF.

CDR3 DNA sequence: TGTGCCAGCAGTCCACGGGTAAATCAGCCCCAGCATTTT. It is translated as CASSPRVNQPQHF. The V gene is TRBV6-5, the J gene TRBJ1-5, with D uncertain. Germline V gene sequence: CDR1 MNHEY, CDR2 SVGAGI. The CDR3 has 13 amino acids. Trimming pared 5 bases from V and 4 bases from J, leaving 9 bases between.

This CDR3 is CATSGSRTGPYYGYTF. The CDR3 nucleotides are TGTGCCACCAGCGGTTCCCGGACAGGGCCATACTATGGCTACACCTTC. This chain joins TRBV15 and TRBJ1-2; 8 nucleotides agree with TRBD1. J lost 3 bases, V lost 5 bases, and 11 bases had no gene match. This CDR3 is 16 amino acids long. Germline CDR1 and CDR2: LNHNV and YYDKDF (reference sequence).

The chain carries TRBV19 and TRBJ2-7; D gene uncertain. The germline CDR1 and CDR2 sequences are LNHDA and SQIVND (reference sequence). V dropped 0 bases and J dropped 4 bases, with 7 bases sitting between them. This CDR3 comprises 13 residues. CDR3 residues: CASSIDRSYEQYF. Here the CDR3 DNA reads TGTGCCAGTAGTATAGATCGGAGTTACGAGCAGTACTTC.

V gene TRBV3-1 (or the pseudogene TRBV3-2) combines with J gene TRBJ2-3, with TRBD2 as a possible D gene (5 bases). This CDR3 has 16 amino acids. Trimming removed 2 bases at V and 4 bases at J, with 16 bases between. The germline CDR1 and CDR2 sequences are LGHDT and YNNKEL (reference sequence). CDR3 DNA: TGTGCCAGCAGCCAAATATCGGGCGGGTGGGCAGATACGCAGTATTTT. Its protein product is CASSQISGGWADTQYF.

V usage is TRBV7-6 and J usage is TRBJ2-2; 13 bases are a match to TRBD2. Germline CDR1 reads SGHVS; CDR2 reads FNYEAQ. The junction had 9 bases not matched to a gene; V was cut back by 2 bases and J by 3 bases. CDR3 size: 19 residues. The DNA for the CDR3 is TGTGCCAGCAGCTTAACGGGACTAGCGGGGAGAGCGTACACCGGGGAGCTGTTTTTT. It is translated as CASSLTGLAGRAYTGELFF. Variable domain in full (rest from reference TRBV7-6 and TRBJ2-2): GAGVSQSPRYKVTKRGQDVALRCDPISGHVSLYWYRQALGQGPEFLTYFNYEAQQDKSGLPNDRFSAERPEGSISTLTIQRTEQRDSAMYRCASSLTGLAGRAYTGELFFGEGSRLTVL.

This sequence joins TRBV4-1 and TRBJ2-2; TRBD2 aligns across 11 bases. Germline V gene data show CDR1 as MGHRA and CDR2 as YSYEKL. The CDR3 runs 16 residues. J gave up 7 bases and V 1 base, and 5 bases lay outside the gene matches. The CDR3 region has the DNA TGCGCCAGCAGCCAAGTACTCGGACTAGCGGGCGGGGAGCTGTTTTTT. It specifies CASSQVLGLAGGELFF.

The rearrangement uses TRBV5-1 and TRBJ2-5; 8 bases agree with TRBD1. After removal of 3 bases from V and 1 base from J, the junction contained 11 bases not matched to a gene. The CDR3 consists of 17 residues. CDR1 and CDR2 from the germline V gene are SGHRS and YFSETQ. CDR3 amino acids: CASSWGTGRDFQETQYF. Here the CDR3 DNA reads TGCGCCAGCAGCTGGGGGACAGGAAGGGACTTCCAAGAGACCCAGTACTTC.

The chain uses TRBV7-9 and TRBJ2-7; possibly TRBD1 for D (7 bases). This CDR3 has 16 residues. Trimming shortened V by 7 bases and J by 6 bases, and 25 bases separated the two germline ends. Per germline, CDR1 SEHNR and CDR2 FQNEAQ (reference sequence). CDR3 protein: CASTTKGRGDLREQYF. In DNA form, the CDR3 reads TGTGCCAGCACCACTAAGGGCAGGGGGGACCTTCGCGAGCAGTACTTC.

This rearrangement joins TRBV4-3 to TRBJ2-1; 8 bases are shared with TRBD2. The CDR3 has 16 amino acids. Germline V lookup: CDR1 LGHNA, CDR2 YSLEER. The junction had 4 bases not matched to a gene; V was cut back by 0 bases and J by 3 bases. The CDR3 here is CASSQDWRGDYNEQFF. The CDR3 DNA reads TGCGCCAGCAGCCAAGATTGGCGGGGGGACTACAATGAGCAGTTCTTC.

This clone appeared once. The chain recombines TRBV7-6 with TRBJ1-5; D might be TRBD1 (5 bases). CDR3 length: 13 residues. Looked up from germline, CDR1 is SGHVS and CDR2 is FNYEAQ. Trimming removed 5 bases at V and 4 bases at J, with 9 bases between. The CDR3 nucleotides read TGTGCCAGCAGCCCCGACAGAAATCAGCCCCAGCATTTT. Translating it yields CASSPDRNQPQHF.

The V call is TRBV2, the J call TRBJ2-3; D might be TRBD2 (5 bases). V was trimmed by 6 bases and J by 2 bases, leaving 24 bases between them. Germline V gene data show CDR1 as SNHLY and CDR2 as FYNNEI. The CDR3 has 18 residues. The CDR3: CASSPNPRSSSYTDTQYF. The CDR3 DNA is TGTGCCAGCAGCCCGAACCCCCGTTCTAGCTCCTACACAGATACGCAGTATTTT.

The chain joins TRBV6-6 to TRBJ1-6; no firm D call. Trimming shortened V by 6 bases and J by 7 bases, and 7 bases separated the two germline ends. Germline V CDR1 and CDR2: MNHNY, SVGAGI (reference sequence). The CDR3 has 12 amino acids. CDR3 bases: TGTGCCAGCAGCCCGGGAAATTCACCCCTCCACTTT. It encodes CASSPGNSPLHF.

The chain joins TRBV19 to TRBJ1-6; D not certain. The germline gives CDR1 LNHDA, CDR2 SQIVND (reference sequence). CDR3 length equals 14 residues. V shed 3 bases and J shed 10 bases, with 13 bases lying between them. CDR3 region: CASSIYGVGSPLHF. In DNA form, the CDR3 reads TGTGCCAGTAGTATTTACGGGGTAGGCTCACCCCTCCACTTT.

In this sample, this clone turned up once. The J gene is TRBJ1-5, the V gene TRBV19, with TRBD1 matching over 7 bases. Germline V lookup: CDR1 LNHDA, CDR2 SQIVND (reference sequence). With 7 bases clipped from V and 3 bases from J, the junction kept 21 bases outside the gene matches. CDR3 length equals 19 residues. The CDR3 loop is CASTPAGRGLPFDNQPQHF. The CDR3 nucleotides read TGTGCCAGTACCCCTGCGGGAAGGGGGCTGCCCTTTGACAATCAGCCCCAGCATTTT. The full variable domain, completed using reference TRBV19 and TRBJ1-5, is DGGITQSPKYLFRKEGQNVTLSCEQNLNHDAMYWYRQDPGQGLRLIYYSQIVNDFQKGDIAEGYSVSREKKESFPLTVTSAQKNPTAFYLCASTPAGRGLPFDNQPQHFGDGTRLSIL.

V and J are TRBV7-2 and TRBJ2-7, with a possible D match to TRBD1 (8 bases). The CDR3 contains 15 residues. Germline CDR1 reads SGHTA; CDR2 reads FQGNSA. V was trimmed by 4 bases and J by 3 bases, leaving 16 bases between them. DNA for the CDR3: TGTGCCAGCAGCTCGAGACAGGGGAGGGTCTACGAGCAGTACTTC. Translation gives CASSSRQGRVYEQYF.

V gene TRBV27 combines with J gene TRBJ2-7, with D perhaps matching TRBD1 (6 bases). The germline V gene encodes CDR1 MNHEY and CDR2 SMNVEV (reference sequence). Trimming shortened V by 4 bases and J by 5 bases, and 24 bases separated the two germline ends. CDR3 length: 17 amino acids. CDR3 loop: CASSSSTTGPPTHEQYV. In DNA, the CDR3 is TGTGCCAGCAGTTCGTCCACCACAGGGCCCCCCACTCACGAGCAGTACGTC.

V and J are TRBV29-1 and TRBJ2-7; D unresolved. Germline loops: CDR1 SQVTM, CDR2 ANQGSEA. The V gene lost 1 base and the J gene lost 6 bases, with 7 bases spanning the gap. This CDR3 has 11 amino acids. The CDR3 DNA follows: TGCAGCGTTGAAGGTCAGGCCGAGCAGTACTTC. Translating gives CSVEGQAEQYF.

The rearrangement joins TRBV11-2 to TRBJ2-7; D ambiguous. This CDR3 is 14 amino acids long. V dropped 1 base and J dropped 2 bases, with 9 bases sitting between them. CDR1 and CDR2 from the germline V gene are SGHAT and FQNNGV. CDR3 sequence reads: CASSLGWQTYEQYF. The CDR3 region has the DNA TGTGCCAGCAGCTTAGGTTGGCAAACCTACGAGCAGTACTTC.

The chain links TRBV4-1 to TRBJ1-2, with D possibly matching TRBD1 (5 bases). Trimming pared 3 bases from V and 2 bases from J, leaving 13 bases between. Germline lookup yields CDR1 MGHRA and CDR2 YSYEKL. The CDR3 has 15 residues. This CDR3 is CASSHPGEGNYGYTF. The CDR3 DNA reads as TGCGCCAGCAGCCACCCGGGGGAGGGGAACTATGGCTACACCTTC.

The V call is TRBV6-5, the J call TRBJ2-3; tentatively, D is TRBD2 (7 bases). CDR1 MNHEY and CDR2 SVGAGI come from the germline V gene. The CDR3 extends over 15 amino acids. Trimming pared 6 bases from V and 8 bases from J, leaving 21 bases between. The CDR3 protein is CASSSRGGGPPTQYF. CDR3 sequence (DNA): TGTGCCAGCAGCTCCCGAGGGGGAGGGCCTCCTACGCAGTATTTT.

This chain links TRBV20-1 with TRBJ1-6; no clear D. V was pared by 3 bases and J by 6 bases, with 9 bases between. Germline CDR1 is DFQATT and CDR2 is SNEGSKA (reference sequence). This CDR3 contains 13 residues. CDR3 amino acids: CSASKTSNSPLHF. In nucleotides, the CDR3 is TGCAGTGCTAGTAAGACTTCTAATTCACCCCTCCACTTT.

This clone was observed a single time. This sequence joins TRBV19 and TRBJ2-5; TRBD1 agrees at 7 bases. Germline CDR1 and CDR2: LNHDA and SQIVND (reference sequence). Trimming cost V 6 bases and J 5 bases; bases outside gene matches: 9. The CDR3 is 14 residues long. The CDR3 coding sequence is TGTGCCAGTAGCCCGACAGGGCTCCGGGAGACCCAGTACTTC. Amino acid sequence: CASSPTGLRETQYF.

The chain links TRBV7-6 to TRBJ1-5, with 7 positions matching TRBD1. Germline assignment: CDR1 SGHVS and CDR2 FNYEAQ. The CDR3 contains 17 residues. V shed 2 bases, J shed 0 bases, and the junction held 7 bases outside the gene matches. CDR3 nucleotides: TGTGCCAGCAGCTTATCGGACAGGACGTATAGCAATCAGCCCCAGCATTTT. This translates into CASSLSDRTYSNQPQHF.